The 8 T cell receptor beta chains given below trace back to one sample, sequenced in a study of blood T cells in healthy people across ages. The second PCR ran about 6 to 12 cycles with a sample-barcoded 5' primer and J-beta primers. A single record per CDR3 protein comes from TCRdb applying MiXCR to the 5' RACE reads. This sample yields about 670,000 distinct CDR3 sequences, of which under 65% are seen a single time; 13% belongs to the top ten. The source material was blood. These receptors originate from an elderly woman in good health.

Comments on this clonotype: This may be a read error, as it is one base from a much larger clone. The chain links TRBV9 to TRBJ2-5, with D possibly being TRBD1 (5 bases). CDR3 length: 15 residues. V shed 1 base and J shed 3 bases, with 13 bases lying between them. CDR1 and CDR2 (germline): SGDLS, YYNGEE. The CDR3 nucleotides read TGTGCCAGCAGCGTACCGTTAGGGGCTGAAGAGACCCAGTACTTC. Its translation is CASSVPLGAEETQYF.

The chain joins TRBV4-3 to TRBJ2-1; D is unclear. The ends were cut back, 0 bases at V and 0 bases at J, with 6 bases in the middle. Germline V gene lookup returns CDR1 LGHNA and CDR2 YSLEER. The CDR3 length is 15 residues. The CDR3 DNA is TGCGCCAGCAGCCAAGACAAGAGCTCCTACAATGAGCAGTTCTTC. It encodes CASSQDKSSYNEQFF.

Many counts were recorded for this clonotype. The chain links TRBV6-5 to TRBJ2-2; D is possibly TRBD1 (5 bases). CDR3 length equals 13 residues. V lost 6 bases, J lost 7 bases, and 12 bases lay in between. Per germline, CDR1 MNHEY and CDR2 SVGAGI. CDR3 nucleotide sequence: TGTGCCAGCAGCCTTGGGGCTGTCGGGGAGCTGTTTTTT. The encoded protein is CASSLGAVGELFF.

CDR3 loop: CSANRPGYEQYF. The CDR3, as DNA: TGCAGTGCCAACAGGCCCGGGTACGAGCAGTACTTC. The gene calls are TRBV20-1 and TRBJ2-7, with D perhaps TRBD1 (5 bases). From germline, CDR1 is DFQATT and CDR2 SNEGSKA (reference sequence). CDR3 length: 12 amino acids. V was shortened by 6 bases and J by 4 bases, with 13 bases between the two germline ends.

Remarks on this clonotype: A much larger clone differs from this one at a single base, so this may be a read error. This chain links TRBV4-1 with TRBJ1-6; 7 nucleotides line up with TRBD1. From germline, CDR1 is MGHRA and CDR2 YSYEKL. This CDR3 contains 17 residues. CDR3 DNA sequence: TGCGCCTGCAGCCAAAACCCTTCGGGACAGAGAGGTTCACCCCTCCACTTT. This sequence encodes CACSQNPSGQRGSPLHF.

The chain carries TRBV6-1 and TRBJ2-3; D ambiguous. The germline V gene has CDR1 MNHNS and CDR2 SASEGT. The CDR3 contains 14 residues. V lost 5 bases, J lost 6 bases, and 15 bases lay in between. The CDR3 nucleotides are TGTGCCAGCAGTTCAGATAAGGGCGTCGATACGCAGTATTTT. This codes for CASSSDKGVDTQYF.

In this sample, this clonotype turned up once. The chain combines TRBV11-2 with TRBJ2-3, with D perhaps matching TRBD1 or TRBD2 (5 bases each). The CDR3 is 16 amino acids. In germline, CDR1 is SGHAT, CDR2 FQNNGV. Trimming removed 3 bases from V and 2 bases from J, with 15 bases in between. The chain's CDR3 is CASSFGALAHTDTQYF. The CDR3 nucleotides are TGTGCCAGCAGCTTCGGGGCCCTGGCCCACACAGATACGCAGTATTTT.

This clonotype was counted many times. The chain carries TRBV7-9 and TRBJ2-1; 11 nucleotides align to TRBD2. This CDR3 region has 16 residues. Trimming at V came to 1 base and at J to 4 bases, leaving 3 bases not matched to a gene. Germline V gene sequence: CDR1 SEHNR, CDR2 FQNEAQ (reference sequence). The CDR3 DNA reads TGTGCCAGCAGCTTAGGGGCTAGCGGGAGGTACAATGAGCAGTTCTTC. Translation gives CASSLGASGRYNEQFF.